A selection of T cell receptor beta chains follows, all from one sample in a study of vaccination effects on CD4 cells after COVID-19. TCRdb's copy holds only in-frame clones and misses some; the assay was immunoSEQ multiplex PCR. Of some 17,000 clones listed, 76% are singletons. Antigens for these TCRs are unknown. This material consisted of CD4+ T cells from PBMCs cultured with SARS-CoV-2 spike peptides, taken after COVID-19 vaccination. The receptors stem from a human donor who had a prior SARS-CoV-2 infection. CDR3s include the opening cysteine and the closing phenylalanine or tryptophan. The D gene is left open where the match is weak. Expanded clones get a size class; other rows say once, few or many, or leave the size out.

clone_size: -
v_call: TRBV9
j_call: TRBJ2-3
d_call: -
cdr3_nt: TGTGCCAGCAGCGCCCATGCAGCCCTACCAACAGATACGCAGTATTTT
cdr3_aa: CASSAHAALPTDTQYF

clone_size: once
v_call: TRBV13
j_call: TRBJ2-7
d_call: TRBD2
cdr3_nt: TGTGCCAGCAGCCATACCGCCCCCGGGACTAGCGGGGGGCAGTGGAGCTACGAGCAGTACTTC
cdr3_aa: CASSHTAPGTSGGQWSYEQYF

clone_size: -
v_call: TRBV11-3
j_call: TRBJ2-1
d_call: TRBD2
cdr3_nt: TGTGCCAGCAGCTTTGGTAGCGGGAGTGACAATGAGCAGTTCTTC
cdr3_aa: CASSFGSGSDNEQFF

clone_size: -
v_call: TRBV20-1
j_call: TRBJ1-1
d_call: -
cdr3_nt: TGCAGTGCTAGTAACGGTCCTATGAACACTGAAGCTTTCTTT
cdr3_aa: CSASNGPMNTEAFF

clone_size: -
v_call: TRBV19
j_call: TRBJ2-6
d_call: -
cdr3_nt: TGTGCCAGTAGTATCCGGACCGTCTCTGGGGCCAACGTCCTGACTTTC
cdr3_aa: CASSIRTVSGANVLTF

clone_size: -
v_call: TRBV3-1/TRBV3-2
j_call: TRBJ2-2
d_call: -
cdr3_nt: TGTGCCAGCACCCAATATAACACCGGGGAGCTGTTTTTT
cdr3_aa: CASTQYNTGELFF

clone_size: few
v_call: TRBV11-2
j_call: TRBJ1-6
d_call: -
cdr3_nt: TGTGCCAGCAGCATAACAGGGATTGGGTCACCCCTCCACTTT
cdr3_aa: CASSITGIGSPLHF

clone_size: -
v_call: TRBV7-3
j_call: TRBJ1-1
d_call: -
cdr3_nt: TGTGCCAGCAGCTATGGGGGCTTAAACACTGAAGCTTTCTTT
cdr3_aa: CASSYGGLNTEAFF

clone_size: -
v_call: TRBV6-1
j_call: TRBJ2-2
d_call: -
cdr3_nt: TGTGCCAGCAGTGAACTAATGAACAACCCCGGGGAGCTGTTTTTT
cdr3_aa: CASSELMNNPGELFF

clone_size: -
v_call: TRBV6-5
j_call: TRBJ2-7
d_call: TRBD2
cdr3_nt: TGTGCCAGCAGTTACGTCGCTAGCGGCTACGAGCAGTACTTC
cdr3_aa: CASSYVASGYEQYF

clone_size: -
v_call: TRBV11-3
j_call: TRBJ2-1
d_call: -
cdr3_nt: TGTGCCAGCAGCCGAGTCAGGGGGGGCTACAATGAGCAGTTCTTC
cdr3_aa: CASSRVRGGYNEQFF

clone_size: -
v_call: TRBV12-3/TRBV12-4
j_call: TRBJ2-7
d_call: -
cdr3_nt: TGTGCCAGCAGTGTGACAGGTGGCGAGCAGTACTTC
cdr3_aa: CASSVTGGEQYF

clone_size: -
v_call: TRBV2
j_call: TRBJ1-6
d_call: TRBD1
cdr3_nt: TGTGCCAGCAATGACAGGGGGTATAATTCACCCCTCCACTTT
cdr3_aa: CASNDRGYNSPLHF

clone_size: -
v_call: TRBV5-4
j_call: TRBJ2-3
d_call: -
cdr3_nt: TGTGCCAGCAGCTTGGGAGTTTCGGCCGTGCAGTATTTT
cdr3_aa: CASSLGVSAVQYF

clone_size: few
v_call: TRBV7-9
j_call: TRBJ1-3
d_call: -
cdr3_nt: TGTGCCAGCAGCTTAGGTTTATCGAATCTCTCTGGAAACACCATATATTTT
cdr3_aa: CASSLGLSNLSGNTIYF

clone_size: -
v_call: TRBV9
j_call: TRBJ2-1
d_call: -
cdr3_nt: TGTGCCAGCAGCCCCGTGTCCCGGAGCAATGAGCAGTTCTTC
cdr3_aa: CASSPVSRSNEQFF

clone_size: -
v_call: TRBV10-3
j_call: TRBJ2-6
d_call: -
cdr3_nt: TGTGGCACGTCGGTGGGGGCCAACGTCCTGACTTTC
cdr3_aa: CGTSVGANVLTF

clone_size: -
v_call: TRBV30
j_call: TRBJ2-3
d_call: -
cdr3_nt: TGTGCCTGGAGTCGATCCACAGATACGCAGTATTTT
cdr3_aa: CAWSRSTDTQYF

clone_size: few
v_call: TRBV19
j_call: TRBJ1-3
d_call: TRBD1
cdr3_nt: TGTGCCAGTAGTATAGGCGGGCACAGGGGTTCTGGAAACACCATATATTTT
cdr3_aa: CASSIGGHRGSGNTIYF

clone_size: -
v_call: TRBV4-3
j_call: TRBJ2-1
d_call: TRBD2
cdr3_nt: TGCGCCAGCAGCCCCCGTGGAGCTAGCGGGAGCTCCTACAATGAGCAGTTCTTC
cdr3_aa: CASSPRGASGSSYNEQFF

clone_size: -
v_call: TRBV9
j_call: TRBJ2-3
d_call: TRBD2
cdr3_nt: TGTGCCAGCAGCGAGCGGGAGGGCGTCGTAGATACGCAGTATTTT
cdr3_aa: CASSEREGVVDTQYF

clone_size: few
v_call: TRBV27
j_call: TRBJ2-1
d_call: TRBD2
cdr3_nt: TGTGCCAGCAGTTTGTTTTCGGGACTAACCTACAATGAGCAGTTCTTC
cdr3_aa: CASSLFSGLTYNEQFF

clone_size: -
v_call: TRBV6-1
j_call: TRBJ1-4
d_call: -
cdr3_nt: TGTGCCAGCAGTGAATTTGGGGCAACTAATGAAAAACTGTTTTTT
cdr3_aa: CASSEFGATNEKLFF

clone_size: -
v_call: TRBV2
j_call: TRBJ2-7
d_call: -
cdr3_nt: TGTGCCAGCAGTTCTCAGGCCTACGAGCAGTACTTC
cdr3_aa: CASSSQAYEQYF

clone_size: once
v_call: TRBV3-1/TRBV3-2
j_call: TRBJ2-2
d_call: -
cdr3_nt: TGTGCCAGCAGCCCCCGAGGAGGGTGGGAGTCCGGGGAGCTGTTTTTT
cdr3_aa: CASSPRGGWESGELFF

clone_size: -
v_call: TRBV3-1/TRBV3-2
j_call: TRBJ1-3
d_call: TRBD1
cdr3_nt: TGTGCCAGCAGCCAACACGGGACAGCTGGAAACACCATATATTTT
cdr3_aa: CASSQHGTAGNTIYF

clone_size: once
v_call: TRBV15
j_call: TRBJ1-1
d_call: -
cdr3_nt: TGTGCCACATCTCCGCGTGGATCCGGGAACACTGAAGCTTTCTTT
cdr3_aa: CATSPRGSGNTEAFF

clone_size: once
v_call: TRBV4-2
j_call: TRBJ1-6
d_call: -
cdr3_nt: TGTGCCAGCAGCCCGACGGAGAATAATTCACCCCTCCACTTT
cdr3_aa: CASSPTENNSPLHF

clone_size: -
v_call: TRBV2
j_call: TRBJ1-2
d_call: -
cdr3_nt: TGTGCCAGCAGCAACGACGGAATCTATGGCTACACCTTC
cdr3_aa: CASSNDGIYGYTF

clone_size: -
v_call: TRBV5-1
j_call: TRBJ1-1
d_call: -
cdr3_nt: TGCGCCAGCAGCTTGGATTGGGGCGGGAACACTGAAGCTTTCTTT
cdr3_aa: CASSLDWGGNTEAFF

clone_size: -
v_call: TRBV7-2
j_call: TRBJ2-1
d_call: TRBD2
cdr3_nt: TGTGCCAGCAGCTTAGTAGGACTAGCGGGAGTCAATGAGCAGTTCTTC
cdr3_aa: CASSLVGLAGVNEQFF

clone_size: -
v_call: TRBV10-3
j_call: TRBJ2-5
d_call: TRBD1
cdr3_nt: TGTGCCATCAGTGACCTCAGGACAGGGGCGGGAGAGACCCAGTACTTC
cdr3_aa: CAISDLRTGAGETQYF

clone_size: -
v_call: TRBV12-3/TRBV12-4
j_call: TRBJ2-1
d_call: -
cdr3_nt: TGTGCCAGCAGCCGCTTTTGGAATGAGCAGTTCTTC
cdr3_aa: CASSRFWNEQFF

clone_size: -
v_call: TRBV30
j_call: TRBJ2-7
d_call: -
cdr3_nt: TGTGCCTGGAAACCAAACGTCTGGGGATATACCTACGAGCAGTACTTC
cdr3_aa: CAWKPNVWGYTYEQYF

clone_size: -
v_call: TRBV7-8
j_call: TRBJ2-7
d_call: -
cdr3_nt: TGTGCCAGCAGCTTCCAGGGGCCCCTCCAGGCGTACTTC
cdr3_aa: CASSFQGPLQAYF

clone_size: once
v_call: TRBV10-3
j_call: TRBJ2-1
d_call: -
cdr3_nt: TGTGCCATCAGTGACGCTCGAACTTACAATGAGCAGTTCTTC
cdr3_aa: CAISDARTYNEQFF

clone_size: -
v_call: TRBV5-6
j_call: TRBJ2-1
d_call: TRBD1
cdr3_nt: TGTGCCAGCAGCAGGACAGGGGGCGATGAGCAGTTCTTC
cdr3_aa: CASSRTGGDEQFF

clone_size: few
v_call: TRBV29-1
j_call: TRBJ2-5
d_call: -
cdr3_nt: TGCAGCGTTTGTAGTATGGGCGAGACCCAGTACTTC
cdr3_aa: CSVCSMGETQYF

clone_size: -
v_call: TRBV5-5
j_call: TRBJ2-1
d_call: -
cdr3_nt: TGTGCCAGCAGCTTGGCTCTCAGGGCAAATGAGCAGTTCTTC
cdr3_aa: CASSLALRANEQFF

clone_size: -
v_call: TRBV11-3
j_call: TRBJ2-7
d_call: TRBD1
cdr3_nt: TGTGCCAGCAGCTTAAGGGGTACGACAGGGGCATACGAGCAGTACTTC
cdr3_aa: CASSLRGTTGAYEQYF

clone_size: -
v_call: TRBV14
j_call: TRBJ2-2
d_call: -
cdr3_nt: TGTGCCAGCAGCCAAGATTGGGACACCGGGGAGCTGTTTTTT
cdr3_aa: CASSQDWDTGELFF

clone_size: -
v_call: TRBV7-2
j_call: TRBJ2-7
d_call: TRBD1
cdr3_nt: TGTGCCAGCAGCTTAGATGCCGGGACAGGACACTACGAGCAGTACTTC
cdr3_aa: CASSLDAGTGHYEQYF

clone_size: -
v_call: TRBV19
j_call: TRBJ1-1
d_call: -
cdr3_nt: TGTGCCAGTAGTGGGCAGTTGGCCACTGAAGCTTTCTTT
cdr3_aa: CASSGQLATEAFF

clone_size: -
v_call: TRBV25-1
j_call: TRBJ2-1
d_call: TRBD2
cdr3_nt: TGTGCCAGCAGACCTTCTAGCGGGGGGAGCTCCTACAATGAGCAGTTCTTC
cdr3_aa: CASRPSSGGSSYNEQFF

clone_size: -
v_call: TRBV7-3
j_call: TRBJ2-3
d_call: -
cdr3_nt: TGTGCCAGCAGCTTAATCGGCGGAGGGTACACAGATACGCAGTATTTT
cdr3_aa: CASSLIGGGYTDTQYF

clone_size: -
v_call: TRBV4-1
j_call: TRBJ2-6
d_call: TRBD2
cdr3_nt: TGCGCCAGCAGCCGAATCGGACTAGCGGGGGGGGACTACTCTGGGGCCAACGTCCTGACTTTC
cdr3_aa: CASSRIGLAGGDYSGANVLTF

clone_size: -
v_call: TRBV19
j_call: TRBJ1-6
d_call: -
cdr3_nt: TGTGCCAGTAGTAGGACAGCAGCCTATTCACCCCTCCACTTT
cdr3_aa: CASSRTAAYSPLHF

clone_size: -
v_call: TRBV5-1
j_call: TRBJ2-3
d_call: TRBD2
cdr3_nt: TGCGCCAGCAGTCAGCTAGCGGGGGGAGGGACAGATACGCAGTATTTT
cdr3_aa: CASSQLAGGGTDTQYF

clone_size: -
v_call: TRBV19
j_call: TRBJ2-7
d_call: -
cdr3_nt: TGTGCCAGTAGTATTGGCGCGACCACCTACGAGCAGTACTTC
cdr3_aa: CASSIGATTYEQYF

clone_size: -
v_call: TRBV11-2
j_call: TRBJ2-7
d_call: -
cdr3_nt: TGTGCCAGCAGCTTAGCCTGGAACAGGGAAGGGCCCTACGAGCAGTACTTC
cdr3_aa: CASSLAWNREGPYEQYF

clone_size: -
v_call: TRBV6-2/TRBV6-3
j_call: TRBJ1-5
d_call: TRBD1
cdr3_nt: TGTGCCAGCAGCCTCCGACAGGGGAGCAATCAGCCCCAGCATTTT
cdr3_aa: CASSLRQGSNQPQHF

clone_size: -
v_call: TRBV18
j_call: TRBJ2-3
d_call: -
cdr3_nt: TGTGCCAGCTCATTGATAGGAGATACGCAGTATTTT
cdr3_aa: CASSLIGDTQYF

clone_size: -
v_call: TRBV5-4
j_call: TRBJ1-6
d_call: TRBD1
cdr3_nt: TGTGCCAGCAGCTGGGGACAGGCCCAAAATTCACCCCTCCACTTT
cdr3_aa: CASSWGQAQNSPLHF

clone_size: few
v_call: TRBV18
j_call: TRBJ2-1
d_call: TRBD2
cdr3_nt: TGTGCCAGCTCACAGTCTAGCGGGAGGCTCTACAATGAGCAGTTCTTC
cdr3_aa: CASSQSSGRLYNEQFF

clone_size: -
v_call: TRBV2
j_call: TRBJ1-1
d_call: TRBD1
cdr3_nt: TGTGCCAGCAGTGAGAGGGGGCCCACTGAAGCTTTCTTT
cdr3_aa: CASSERGPTEAFF

clone_size: -
v_call: TRBV7-9
j_call: TRBJ2-7
d_call: -
cdr3_nt: TGTGCCAGCAGCTTAGGATCGGGGGCAGACGAGCAGTACTTC
cdr3_aa: CASSLGSGADEQYF

clone_size: few
v_call: TRBV13
j_call: TRBJ1-4
d_call: TRBD1
cdr3_nt: TGTGCCAGCAGCCCGGACAGGATTAATGAAAAACTGTTTTTT
cdr3_aa: CASSPDRINEKLFF

clone_size: -
v_call: TRBV2
j_call: TRBJ1-1
d_call: -
cdr3_nt: TGTGCCAGCAGGACCGGGGCCCCGAACACTGAAGCTTTCTTT
cdr3_aa: CASRTGAPNTEAFF

clone_size: -
v_call: TRBV27
j_call: TRBJ2-7
d_call: -
cdr3_nt: TGTGCCAGCAGTTTCGCCCTCGACTACGAGCAGTACTTC
cdr3_aa: CASSFALDYEQYF

clone_size: -
v_call: TRBV3-1/TRBV3-2
j_call: TRBJ2-1
d_call: TRBD2
cdr3_nt: TGTGCCAGCAGCCAAGAGGCAGACGGGAGGGCTGGATACAATGAGCAGTTCTTC
cdr3_aa: CASSQEADGRAGYNEQFF